The 27 T cell receptor beta chains in this list originate from one sample, sequenced in a study of OX40 agonist ivuxolimab in advanced cancers. Libraries were prepared by immunoSEQ multiplex PCR; TCRdb keeps only in-frame clonotypes and omits some of them. The table lists roughly 70,000 clones, around 90% of them singletons, with about 2.1% in the top ten. The sample in question was CD4+ or CD8+ T cells sorted from blood, obtained in a trial of the OX40 agonist ivuxolimab. The source is an adult with an advanced solid tumor such as melanoma, head and neck, liver or kidney cancer.

The chain is built from TRBV27 and TRBJ2-7; D is uncertain. The CDR3 runs 16 residues. Germline CDR1 MNHEY, CDR2 SMNVEV (reference sequence). Trimming removed 10 bases from V and 3 bases from J, with 25 bases in between. CDR3 loop: CATALGSAILRYEQYF. The CDR3 DNA reads as TGTGCCACCGCTTTGGGGTCGGCAATACTCCGCTACGAGCAGTACTTC.

V is TRBV7-6 and J is TRBJ2-1; D may be TRBD2 (6 bases). Germline V gives CDR1 SGHVS, CDR2 FNYEAQ. CDR3 size: 15 residues. The V and J ends lost 3 bases and 10 bases respectively, with 19 bases between them. The CDR3 loop reads CASSFRGIPEGEQFF. The CDR3 DNA follows: TGTGCCAGCAGCTTTCGCGGGATACCTGAGGGGGAGCAGTTCTTC.

The V gene is TRBV28, the J gene TRBJ2-3; D unresolved. Between the trimmed V and J ends, which lost 6 bases and 9 bases, there was a span of 13 bases. This CDR3 spans 12 amino acids. Per germline, CDR1 MDHEN and CDR2 SYDVKM. The CDR3 here is CASSLTGGTQYF. The CDR3, as DNA: TGTGCCAGCAGCCTAACCGGTGGGACGCAGTATTTT.

This clone was counted a few times. This rearrangement joins TRBV28 to TRBJ2-3; 7 bases map to TRBD2. V lost 6 bases, J lost 2 bases, and 8 bases stayed unmatched. The CDR3 has 15 amino acids. Germline V gene data show CDR1 as MDHEN and CDR2 as SYDVKM. CDR3 bases: TGTGCCAGCAGCCCACCTAGCGGACTCACAGATACGCAGTATTTT. This translates into CASSPPSGLTDTQYF.

CDR3 amino acids: CASRDRQGAEAFF. The CDR3 DNA reads as TGTGCCAGCAGGGACCGACAGGGAGCTGAAGCTTTCTTT. The chain uses TRBV27 and TRBJ1-1, with 7 positions matching TRBD1. Unmatched junction bases numbered 7, after V lost 6 bases and J lost 6 bases. CDR1 is MNHEY and CDR2 is SMNVEV in the germline V gene (reference sequence). CDR3 length equals 13 residues.

J is TRBJ2-3 and V is TRBV7-3; 7 bases fit TRBD2. Germline loops: CDR1 SGHTA, CDR2 FQGTGA. The CDR3 extends over 20 amino acids. Losses at the gene ends were 5 bases for V and 2 bases for J; bases not matched to a gene: 22. CDR3 nucleotide sequence: TGTGCCAGCAGCCCCGGGGCAGCGGGAACAAACCCTCGTAACACAGATACGCAGTATTTT. Residues: CASSPGAAGTNPRNTDTQYF.

This clone has just one count. The J gene is TRBJ1-4, the V gene TRBV7-9; D remains unclear. Trimming stripped 5 bases from V and 7 bases from J, with 8 bases between. Germline V gene sequence: CDR1 SEHNR, CDR2 FQNEAQ (reference sequence). CDR3 length equals 12 residues. This CDR3 is CASSPPGEKLFF. The CDR3 nucleotides are TGTGCCAGCAGCCCCCCTGGTGAAAAACTGTTTTTT.

CDR3 region: CASSLVVPGVRAGELFF. CDR3 coding DNA: TGTGCCAGCAGTTTGGTTGTTCCAGGGGTCAGGGCCGGGGAGCTGTTTTTT. The genes are TRBV28 and TRBJ2-2; TRBD1 might be the D (6 bases). The CDR3 runs 17 residues. From germline, CDR1 is MDHEN and CDR2 SYDVKM. V was clipped by 3 bases and J by 6 bases, with 20 bases between them.

The chain employs TRBV7-2 and TRBJ1-1, with D uncertain. V was trimmed by 2 bases and J by 0 bases, leaving 13 bases between them. From germline, CDR1 is SGHTA and CDR2 FQGNSA. This CDR3 has 16 amino acids. For the CDR3, the DNA is TGTGCCAGCAGCTTATTTACTCCCCTTGTGAACACTGAAGCTTTCTTT. Translation: CASSLFTPLVNTEAFF.

The chain couples TRBV10-1 to TRBJ2-7, with no clear D. Germline lookup yields CDR1 WNHNN and CDR2 SYGVQD (reference sequence). Between the trimmed V and J ends, which lost 3 bases and 3 bases, there was a span of 12 bases. The length of the CDR3 is 14 residues. The CDR3 coding sequence is TGCGCCAGCAGTGACAAGTCTGTAAGCTACGAGCAGTACTTC. Protein: CASSDKSVSYEQYF.

The rearrangement links TRBV4-3 to TRBJ2-3; tentatively, D is TRBD2 (6 bases). Per germline, CDR1 LGHNA and CDR2 YSLEER. CDR3 length: 17 residues. V lost 0 bases, J lost 2 bases, and 15 bases lay in between. CDR3 sequence (DNA): TGCGCCAGCAGCCAAGATTCAGGTAGCGGTTACACAGATACGCAGTATTTT. Translated: CASSQDSGSGYTDTQYF.

This clone showed up just a few times. The chain combines TRBV2 with TRBJ2-7; 10 bases match TRBD1. After removal of 8 bases from V and 6 bases from J, the junction contained 10 bases not matched to a gene. The CDR3 totals 14 residues. CDR1 and CDR2 (germline): SNHLY, FYNNEI. CDR3 region: CASRSRTGGGEQYF. CDR3 in DNA: TGTGCCAGCCGGTCCCGGACAGGGGGAGGCGAGCAGTACTTC.

This chain connects TRBV4-1 to TRBJ2-5; 7 bases align to TRBD1. The J call is uncertain, as TRBJ2-7 better fits the DNA end. The CDR3 runs to 16 residues. Germline CDR1 MGHRA, CDR2 YSYEKL. CDR3 in amino acids: CASSHAIRDSSYEQYF. The CDR3 nucleotides read TGCGCCAGCAGCCACGCGATCCGGGACAGCTCCTACGAGCAGTACTTC.

V is TRBV9 and J is TRBJ1-2, with D possibly TRBD1 on 5 matching bases. Germline assignment: CDR1 SGDLS and CDR2 YYNGEE. V was cut by 1 base and J by 8 bases, with 12 bases left in between. The CDR3 is 13 amino acids. The CDR3 DNA sequence: TGTGCCAGCAGCGTATTATCTGGGGACGGCTACACCTTC. This codes for CASSVLSGDGYTF.

V is TRBV15 and J is TRBJ1-5; the match to TRBD1 covers 9 bases. Trimming cost V 0 bases and J 2 bases; bases outside gene matches: 5. This CDR3 has 17 amino acids. Germline CDR1 is LNHNV and CDR2 is YYDKDF (reference sequence). The CDR3 region is CATSRERDRDGNQPQHF. The CDR3, as DNA: TGTGCCACCAGCAGAGAGAGGGACAGGGACGGCAATCAGCCCCAGCATTTT.

This chain connects TRBV12-5 to TRBJ2-7; 9 positions agree with TRBD1. The germline CDR1 and CDR2 sequences are LGHNT and FRNRAP. The CDR3 spans 15 residues. The V segment lost 1 base and the J segment 6 bases; nucleotides outside the gene matches: 7. CDR3 coding DNA: TGTGCTAGTGGTTTGGAATGGACAGGGGTGGGCGAGCAGTACTTC. This gives the protein CASGLEWTGVGEQYF.

The gene calls are TRBV6-1 and TRBJ2-7, with D uncertain. The CDR3 extends over 15 amino acids. Germline assignment: CDR1 MNHNS and CDR2 SASEGT. Between the trimmed V and J ends, which lost 8 bases and 0 bases, there was a span of 17 bases. CDR3 protein: CASLPKGDLSYEQYF. As DNA, the CDR3 is TGTGCCAGCCTCCCCAAGGGCGATCTCTCCTACGAGCAGTACTTC.

Written as DNA, the CDR3 is TGTGCCATCAGTGTCGGGACGGGGAAGGGTGAGGACATTCAGTACTTC. Its protein product is CAISVGTGKGEDIQYF. The chain carries TRBV10-3 and TRBJ2-4, with D perhaps assigned TRBD1 or TRBD2 (5 bases each). Germline V CDR1 and CDR2: ENHRY, SYGVKD. The CDR3 loop spans 16 amino acids. The ends were cut back, 4 bases at V and 8 bases at J, with 21 bases in the middle.

V is TRBV6-6 and J is TRBJ2-2; 8 nucleotides align to TRBD1. V trimming: 5 bases; J trimming: 1 base; junction bases outside the gene matches: 3. The CDR3 loop spans 15 amino acids. Germline values: CDR1 MNHNY, CDR2 SVGAGI (reference sequence). CDR3 in amino acids: CASSRDRLNTGELFF. The CDR3 region has the DNA TGTGCCAGCAGTCGGGACAGGTTGAACACCGGGGAGCTGTTTTTT.

The J gene is TRBJ2-7, the V gene TRBV6-1, with 7 bases fitting TRBD1. Germline V lookup: CDR1 MNHNS, CDR2 SASEGT. This CDR3 is built from 11 residues. Germline trimming cut 6 bases from V and 6 bases from J; bases unmatched to any gene: 2. The CDR3 spells CASRTGAEQYF. In nucleotides, the CDR3 is TGTGCCAGCAGAACAGGGGCCGAGCAGTACTTC.

The chain has TRBV7-8 and TRBJ1-1, with D perhaps TRBD1 (6 bases). The V end was cut by 0 bases, the J end by 1 base, with 6 bases between. Per the germline V gene, CDR1 is SGHVS and CDR2 is FQNEAQ. The CDR3 extends over 14 amino acids. The CDR3 coding sequence is TGTGCCAGCAGCTTAGCCAGGGGGAACACTGAAGCTTTCTTT. Amino acids: CASSLARGNTEAFF.

The chain employs TRBV11-3 and TRBJ2-7; D is undetermined. The germline V gene has CDR1 SGHNT and CDR2 YENEEA. The CDR3 is made up of 13 amino acids. Trimming took 8 bases from V and 1 from J, leaving 12 bases between them. The CDR3 loop reads CASLPLWSYEQYF. The CDR3 DNA follows: TGTGCCAGCCTTCCTCTATGGTCCTACGAGCAGTACTTC. Together with reference TRBV11-3 and TRBJ2-7, the CDR3 gives the full variable domain: EAGVVQSPRYKIIEKKQPVAFWCNPISGHNTLYWYLQNLGQGPELLIRYENEEAVDDSQLPKDRFSAERLKGVDSTLKIQPAELGDSAVYLCASLPLWSYEQYFGPGTRLTVT.

The chain recombines TRBV9 with TRBJ2-7, with D possibly matching TRBD1 (5 bases). The CDR3 sequence is 14 residues long. Germline values: CDR1 SGDLS, CDR2 YYNGEE. V shed 0 bases and J shed 3 bases, with 10 bases lying between them. The CDR3 region has the DNA TGTGCCAGCAGCGTAGCTTTTCAGGGCTACGAGCAGTACTTC. Translated, it gives CASSVAFQGYEQYF.

The chain recombines TRBV27 with TRBJ1-3; maybe TRBD1 (5 bases). Trimming took 9 bases from V and 0 from J, leaving 15 bases between them. CDR1 is MNHEY, CDR2 SMNVEV, per germline (reference sequence). The CDR3 consists of 15 residues. CDR3 residues: CARAQGPFSGNTIYF. Written as DNA, the CDR3 is TGTGCCAGAGCCCAGGGCCCTTTCTCTGGAAACACCATATATTTT.

The chain couples TRBV19 to TRBJ1-2; the D is unclear. Germline V CDR1 and CDR2: LNHDA, SQIVND (reference sequence). Deletions cut 4 bases from V and 5 bases from J, with 11 bases between. The CDR3 consists of 13 residues. CDR3: CASSNPLGYGYTF. CDR3 nucleotides: TGTGCCAGTAGTAACCCACTGGGTTATGGCTACACCTTC.

The genes are TRBV28 and TRBJ2-7; 7 nucleotides line up with TRBD1. With 4 bases clipped from V and 0 bases from J, the junction kept 6 bases outside the gene matches. The CDR3 loop spans 15 amino acids. Germline lookup yields CDR1 MDHEN and CDR2 SYDVKM. DNA of the CDR3: TGTGCCAGCAGTTCTGAGGACAGGACCTCCTACGAGCAGTACTTC. Translation: CASSSEDRTSYEQYF. Full variable domain (remainder filled in from reference TRBV28 and TRBJ2-7): DVKVTQSSRYLVKRTGEKVFLECVQDMDHENMFWYRQDPGLGLRLIYFSYDVKMKEKGDIPEGYSVSREKKERFSLILESASTNQTSMYLCASSSEDRTSYEQYFGPGTRLTVT.

The CDR3 spells CASSAQGPGHSMNTEAFF. The DNA for the CDR3 is TGCGCCAGCAGCGCCCAGGGTCCCGGACATAGTATGAACACTGAAGCTTTCTTT. This rearrangement joins TRBV5-1 to TRBJ1-1; D perhaps matches TRBD1 (5 bases). Germline V gene lookup returns CDR1 SGHRS and CDR2 YFSETQ. This CDR3 is built from 18 residues. V dropped 4 bases and J dropped 0 bases, with 22 bases sitting between them.